Sequencing of this T cell receptor beta chain was carried out in a study of T cells in Graves' hyperthyroidism and ophthalmopathy. Each person with ophthalmopathy scored at least 3 on the Clinical Activity Score, reached NOSPECS grade 4 or higher, and had been ill under 3 months. It was RNA transcripts that yielded the amplified TCR beta CDR3 regions. A set of HTBI primers served as the primers for a first-round RT-PCR of the TCR CDR3. A single record per CDR3 protein comes from TCRdb applying MiXCR to the multiplex PCR reads. This sample carries more than 500,000 distinct CDR3 sequences, roughly 14% of them seen once, and the ten largest clones take about 4.5%. The CDR3 runs 14 residues. V lost 0 bases and J lost 3, with 9 bases in between. Concerning this clonotype: Being one base from a much bigger clone, this may be a read error. It is likely a read error, because the conserved phenylalanine at the end of the CDR3 is missing.

The rearrangement joins TRBV12-3 or TRBV12-4 to TRBJ2-7, with a possible D match to TRBD1 (6 bases). Sequenced sample: blood. This receptor was identified in a woman in her thirties or forties with Graves' ophthalmopathy. This chain's CDR3 is CASSLAGAHYEQYL. In DNA, the CDR3 is TGTGCCAGCAGTTTAGCGGGGGCCCACTACGAGCAGTACCTC.